The sequence of this T cell receptor (beta chain) was determined in a study of vaccination and CD4 T cells after COVID-19. The overall study: Following dose two, a median around 65 days (range 14 to 241) passed before post-vaccine samples were taken.

This clonotype has just a few counts. Its target is unknown. Cultured CD4+ T cell DNA underwent sequencing with the Oncomine TCR Beta short-read assay. Cultured CD4+ T cells were the source of extracted genomic DNA. TCRdb ran MiXCR on the PCR reads and lists one entry per CDR3 protein. This table holds about 7,300 distinct CDR3 sequences, roughly 30% found once. Treatment here: roughly 10-day PBMC culture with coronavirus spike peptide pools or control peptides (ViraFEST assay). Unexposed donor CD4+ T cells predated the COVID-19 pandemic, collected 2011-2018. Researchers challenged CD4+ T cells from unexposed donors with SARS-CoV-2 S/N and four cold-coronavirus spikes, cells permitting. Looked up from germline, CDR1 is DFQATT and CDR2 is SNEGSKA (reference sequence). The CDR3 sequence is 14 residues long. Trimming at V came to 3 bases and at J to 4 bases, leaving 5 bases not matched to a gene.

J is TRBJ2-5 and V is TRBV20-1; 10 bases line up with TRBD2. The receptor was derived from a human donor in good health. Input material: CD4+ T cells from blood, cultured in vitro. CDR3 DNA sequence: TGCAGTGCTAGCTATTCTAGCGGGAGAGAGACCCAGTACTTC. This gives the protein CSASYSSGRETQYF.